This T cell receptor (beta chain) was sequenced for a study of T cells in Graves' hyperthyroidism and ophthalmopathy. Whole-study context: Once the initial diagnosis was made, peripheral blood was obtained before any treatment.

In its sample, this clonotype was seen many times. Lactation, pregnancy, other autoimmune disease or uncontrolled infection excluded patients. Orbital computed tomography and thyroid ultrasound, together with serum TRAb and thyroxine and clinical symptoms, were used for diagnoses. In germline, CDR1 is MDHEN, CDR2 SYDVKM. The length of the CDR3 is 14 residues. V was shortened by 6 bases and J by 0 bases, with 11 bases between the two germline ends. TCR beta CDR3 sequences were amplified from RNA transcripts. TCR CDR3 underwent first-round RT-PCR with the HTBI primer set. TCRdb re-called the multiplex PCR reads through MiXCR, storing one row per CDR3 protein. This table has fewer than 350,000 distinct CDR3 sequences, over 12% appearing once.

Material for sequencing was blood. The rearrangement links TRBV28 to TRBJ1-1; D gene uncertain. The TCR sequence derives from a woman between 50 and 59 years old with Graves' hyperthyroidism that later progressed to Graves' ophthalmopathy. This chain's CDR3 is CASRTPGVNTEAFF. The DNA for the CDR3 is TGTGCCAGCAGGACCCCGGGAGTGAACACTGAAGCTTTCTTT.